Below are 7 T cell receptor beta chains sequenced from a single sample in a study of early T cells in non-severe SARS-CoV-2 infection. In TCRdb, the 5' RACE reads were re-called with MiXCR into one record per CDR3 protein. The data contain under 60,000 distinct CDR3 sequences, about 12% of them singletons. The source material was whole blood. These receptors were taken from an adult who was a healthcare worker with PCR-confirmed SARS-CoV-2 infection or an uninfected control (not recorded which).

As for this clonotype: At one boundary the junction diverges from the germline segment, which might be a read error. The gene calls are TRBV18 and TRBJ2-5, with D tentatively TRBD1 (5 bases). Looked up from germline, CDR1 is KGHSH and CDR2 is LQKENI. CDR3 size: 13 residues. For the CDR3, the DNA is TGTGCCAGCTCAAGACAGTTCCAAGAGACCCGGTACTTC. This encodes CASSRQFQETRYF. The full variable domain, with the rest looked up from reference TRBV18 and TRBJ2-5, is NAGVMQNPRHLVRRRGQEARLRCSPMKGHSHVYWYRQLPEEGLKFMVYLQKENIIDESGMPKERFSAEFPKEGPSILRIQQVVRGDSAAYFCASSRQFQETRYFGPGTRLLVL.

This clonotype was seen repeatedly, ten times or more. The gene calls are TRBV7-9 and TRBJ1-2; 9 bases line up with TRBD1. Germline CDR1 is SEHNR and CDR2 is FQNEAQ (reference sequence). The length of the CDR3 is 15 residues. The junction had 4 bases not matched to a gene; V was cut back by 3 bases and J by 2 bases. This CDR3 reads CASSFGQGQNYGYTF. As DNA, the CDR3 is TGTGCCAGCAGCTTTGGACAGGGGCAAAACTATGGCTACACCTTC.

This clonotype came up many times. The CDR3 region has the DNA TGTGCCAGCAGTGCGGAACTAGCGAGGGGCAATGAGCAGTTCTTC. It encodes CASSAELARGNEQFF. The chain uses TRBV2 and TRBJ2-1; 7 nucleotides agree with TRBD2. Per germline, CDR1 SNHLY and CDR2 FYNNEI. The V gene end was trimmed by 4 bases and the J gene end by 6 bases; junction bases not matched to a gene: 9. The CDR3 contains 15 residues. Using reference TRBV2 and TRBJ2-1 for the parts outside the CDR3, the full variable domain is EPEVTQTPSHQVTQMGQEVILRCVPISNHLYFYWYRQILGQKVEFLVSFYNNEISEKSEIFDDQFSVERPDGSNFTLKIRSTKLEDSAMYFCASSAELARGNEQFFGPGTRLTVL.

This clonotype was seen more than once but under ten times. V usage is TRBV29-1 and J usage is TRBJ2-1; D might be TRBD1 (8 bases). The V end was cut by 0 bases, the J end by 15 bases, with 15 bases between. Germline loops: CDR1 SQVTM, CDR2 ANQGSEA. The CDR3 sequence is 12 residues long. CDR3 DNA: TGCAGCGTTGAAGATCGAGCGGGACAGGCGTTCTTC. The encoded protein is CSVEDRAGQAFF.

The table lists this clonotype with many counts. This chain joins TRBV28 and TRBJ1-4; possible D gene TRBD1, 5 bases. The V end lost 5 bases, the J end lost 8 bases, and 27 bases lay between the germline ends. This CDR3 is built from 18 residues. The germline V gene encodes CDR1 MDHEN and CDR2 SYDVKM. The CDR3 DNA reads TGTGCCAGCAGTCCCCCCGCGGGGGTGTATTTGCGAAAGGAAAAACTGTTTTTT. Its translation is CASSPPAGVYLRKEKLFF.

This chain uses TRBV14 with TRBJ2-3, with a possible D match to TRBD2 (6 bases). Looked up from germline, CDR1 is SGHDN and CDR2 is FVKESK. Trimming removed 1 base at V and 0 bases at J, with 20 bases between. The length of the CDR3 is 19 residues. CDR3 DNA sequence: TGTGCCAGCAGCCAAGGGCCAGCGGGCGCGGGCCCTAGCACAGATACGCAGTATTTT. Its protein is CASSQGPAGAGPSTDTQYF.

The CDR3 is CASPLLGQAYEQYF. The CDR3 bases are TGTGCCAGCCCCCTTTTGGGACAGGCCTACGAGCAGTACTTC. This sequence joins TRBV6-5 and TRBJ2-7, with 8 bases fitting TRBD1. The CDR3 length is 14 residues. CDR1 MNHEY and CDR2 SVGAGI come from the germline V gene. With V trimmed by 8 bases and J by 2 bases, 8 bases remained unmatched.